Detailed here is one T cell receptor (beta chain). This clonotype was observed a few times. Its cognate antigen has yet to be identified. No much larger clone exists at a distance of one base, and base qualities are not known. Instrument used: Illumina NovaSeq 6000. TCRalpha and TCRbeta cDNA libraries were constructed by 5'RACE with constant-segment primers, with sample barcodes and unique molecular identifiers being introduced. RNA was extracted from every sample with Trizol reagent. Library amplification was performed in two PCR steps, and a second sample barcode and Illumina TruSeq adapters were introduced in the second step. Sequencing of the libraries was done on an Illumina NovaSeq, producing 2 x 150 bp paired-end reads. The original pipeline was this. With migec v1.2.7, reads were demultiplexed and then collapsed into UMI-guided consensus sequences. With mixcr v2.1.11, UMI consensuses were aligned to TRA and TRB V and J templates and assembled into clonotypes. Expanded or contracted clonotypes were those called significant by both edgeR and NoisET, with noise models trained on biological replicates. edgeR calls used a false discovery rate-adjusted p below 0.01 and a log2 fold-change threshold of 1. As an exploratory analysis of dynamics, PCA with hierarchical clustering was applied to max-normalized trajectories of the 1000 most abundant clonotypes. Separately sequenced CD4+ and CD8+ repertoires were used to assign the CD4 or CD8 phenotype of responding clones. TCRdb applied fastp at Q25 and MiXCR to the public reads, then kept only in-frame beta chains. Rows merge per CDR3 protein into single entries with the most common DNA and genes. TCRdb's processing, not the study's, gives the V and J calls here. This sample is represented by around 250,000 distinct CDR3 sequences; around a tenth of them were singletons. Of the sample, 22% falls within the top ten clones.

Ficoll-Paque density gradient centrifugation was used to isolate PBMCs. Including the terminal cysteine and phenylalanine, the CDR3 comprises 13 residues. CDR3 DNA only is kept here, 39 bases in frame from base 1. Sequences SGHTA (CDR1) and FQGNSA (CDR2) are obtained from the germline V gene. V loses 5 bases, J loses 4 bases, and the germline ends lie 12 bases apart. The data stem from a study of T-cell memory formation after mild COVID-19 (dated by TCRdb to the early 2020s). For context, the study as a whole: TCR sequence clusters from the two donors were found to be largely donor specific. T-cell clones expanding and contracting after mild COVID-19 in two donors were tracked by longitudinal TCRalpha and TCRbeta repertoire sequencing. Two young, previously healthy adult volunteers, one female and one male, were included in the cohort. Study-wide findings and limitations: The second-wave clones that peaked on day 37 were not confirmed to be SARS-CoV-2 specific. Some responding clones were detected in pre-infection memory, suggesting pre-existing cross-reactive memory T cells joined the SARS-CoV-2 response. Contracting CD4+ clones were located mainly in the CM and EM memory subsets, whereas CD8+ clones were found to be enriched in EMRA. The study covered only a couple of mild cases, and larger cohorts including severe cases with pre-infection samples were considered necessary. From day 15 to 85, contracting clones showed balanced CD4/CD8 phenotypes, whereas a second wave of clones that expanded from day 15 to 37 leaned towards CD4+.

The chain was built from TRBV7-2 and TRBJ2-7; the D segment could be TRBD1, given 6 matching bases. Sequenced material: PBMCs or a T cell subset sorted from them (not recorded which). The sequence derives from a man in his late teens or twenties who had mild COVID-19 (a few samples of this study predate the infection). The sample titles of this study are shuffled in the database, so cell type and time point are left out; the donor was told from shared clones. The CDR3 corresponds to CASSRIQGYEQYF. The sequenced DNA: TGTGCCAGCAGCCGTATCCAGGGGTACGAGCAGTACTTC.